This is a list of T cell receptor beta chains from one sample in a study of T cells in Graves' hyperthyroidism and ophthalmopathy. MiXCR, applied by TCRdb to the multiplex PCR reads, yields one record per CDR3 protein. The sample lists approximately 530,000 distinct CDR3 sequences; just under 20% were seen once. Sequenced input: blood. All receptors come from a man aged 35-49 years with Graves' ophthalmopathy. Each CDR3 is given with its conserved first and last residue. A D gene is named only where the DNA matches it firmly. Some rows have no size entry. The others give once, few or many, or a class for an expanded clone.

TRBV9	NA	TRBJ1-1	NA	TGTGCCAGCAGCCCTCTCGGGGAGGGTGCTGAAGCTTTCTTT	CASSPLGEGAEAFF
TRBV27	NA	TRBJ2-1	many	TGTGCCAGCAGTTTAGATAGCGGTTGGTCCTACAATGAGCAGTTCTTC	CASSLDSGWSYNEQFF
TRBV28	NA	TRBJ1-5	NA	TGTGCCAGCAGTTTAACCCGGGGTTGGAATCAGCCCCAGCATTTT	CASSLTRGWNQPQHF
TRBV18	TRBD1	TRBJ1-1	NA	TGTGCCAGCTCACTTCGACAGGGGAACACTGAAGCTTCCTTT	CASSLRQGNTEASF
TRBV20-1	NA	TRBJ2-1	NA	TGCAGTGCTATCGGGAGAAGGTTGTACAATGAGCAGTTCTTC	CSAIGRRLYNEQFF
TRBV13	NA	TRBJ1-1	NA	TGTGCCAGCAGCTTGGGGCGGGGCACTGAATCTTTCTTT	CASSLGRGTESFF
TRBV6-2/TRBV6-3	NA	TRBJ1-4	few	TGTGCCAGCAGTGACGGGACTGAAAATGAAAAACTGTTTTTT	CASSDGTENEKLFF
TRBV19	NA	TRBJ1-5	NA	TGTGCCAGTAGTGGGCAGGTTAACAATCAGCCCCAGCATTTT	CASSGQVNNQPQHF
TRBV19	NA	TRBJ1-6	few	TGTGCCAGTAGTATAGTTCCAGACGTGCATCGTTCACCCCTCCACTTT	CASSIVPDVHRSPLHF
TRBV3-1	TRBD2	TRBJ2-4	many	TGTGCCAGCAGCCAACGTAGCGGGGGGGCGGTAAACATTCAGTACTTC	CASSQRSGGAVNIQYF
TRBV2	NA	TRBJ1-1	many	TGTGCCAGAGACAGGAACACTGAAGCTTTCTTT	CARDRNTEAFF
TRBV18	TRBD1	TRBJ2-7	NA	TGTGCCAGCTCGCCACAGTCCGGGACAGGGGTAGTGGAGCAGTACTTC	CASSPQSGTGVVEQYF
TRBV12-3/TRBV12-4	TRBD2	TRBJ2-1	many	TGTGCCAGCAGTTTAGCCGGGACTAGCGGGAGAGTCGATGAGCAGTTCTTC	CASSLAGTSGRVDEQFF
TRBV28	NA	TRBJ2-7	NA	TGCGCCAGCAGCCCCGCTAGAGGGGCCTCCTACGAGCAGTACTTC	CASSPARGASYEQYF
TRBV28	TRBD2	TRBJ2-7	many	TGTGCCAGCACCCAGACCCTACTAGCGGGAGCCCACGAGCAGTACTTC	CASTQTLLAGAHEQYF
TRBV15	TRBD1	TRBJ1-1	NA	TGTGCCACCAGCAGAGTACAGGGGGCATCTGAAGCTTTCTTT	CATSRVQGASEAFF
TRBV3-1	NA	TRBJ1-1	many	TGTGCCAGCAGCCGATTTGGGCTAGCTGAAGCTTTCTTT	CASSRFGLAEAFF
TRBV7-8	NA	TRBJ1-1	many	TGTGCCAGCAGTGCGGTCACGGTGAACACTGAAGCTTTCTTT	CASSAVTVNTEAFF
TRBV30	NA	TRBJ1-5	few	TGTGCCTGGAGTGACCATAGCAATCAGCCCCAGCATTTT	CAWSDHSNQPQHF
TRBV2	TRBD2	TRBJ2-1	NA	TGTGCCAGCACCCCCTGGACTAGCGGGAACAATGAGCAGTTCTTC	CASTPWTSGNNEQFF
TRBV5-5	TRBD2	TRBJ2-2	NA	TGTGCCAGCAGCAATCGGACTAGCGGGAGAGGGCCCGGGGAGCTGTTTTTT	CASSNRTSGRGPGELFF
TRBV20-1	TRBD1	TRBJ1-5	few	TGCAGTGCCGGACATGGGACAGGGACCAATCAGCCCCAGCATTTT	CSAGHGTGTNQPQHF
TRBV6-2/TRBV6-3	TRBD2	TRBJ2-2	many	TGTGCCAGCAGTTCCCCCTGGACTAGCGGGGGATACACCGGGGAGCTGTTTTTT	CASSSPWTSGGYTGELFF
TRBV12-3/TRBV12-4	NA	TRBJ2-7	NA	TGTGCCAGCAGTTTAATCGGGAGTGCAGGGGAGCAGTACTTC	CASSLIGSAGEQYF
TRBV5-8	NA	TRBJ2-4	NA	TGTGCCAGCAGCCTCGGGGAGTTGGCCAAAAACATTCAGTACTTC	CASSLGELAKNIQYF
TRBV7-2	NA	TRBJ2-7	many	TGTGCCAGCAGCTTAGGGCCGGGGGCGTACGAGCAGTACTTC	CASSLGPGAYEQYF
TRBV12-3/TRBV12-4	NA	TRBJ1-1	many	TGTGCCAGCATGTTCGTACAGGCGGGGTCTGAAGCTTTCTTT	CASMFVQAGSEAFF
TRBV7-2	NA	TRBJ1-6	NA	TGTGCCAGCAGCTTGGGGAGTGGACACATTAATTCACCCCTCCACTTT	CASSLGSGHINSPLHF
TRBV11-2	NA	TRBJ2-7	NA	TGTGCCAGCTCACCACCGGCGAGGAGGGCCTACGAGCAGTACTTC	CASSPPARRAYEQYF
TRBV10-2	NA	TRBJ2-5	NA	TGCGCCAGCAGTGAGCGGCCAGGGTCAGAGACCCAGTACTTC	CASSERPGSETQYF
TRBV2	NA	TRBJ2-7	NA	TGTGCCAGCAGTGAAGTTCGGCTGGAGCAGTACTTC	CASSEVRLEQYF
TRBV10-3	NA	TRBJ1-2	NA	TGTGCCATCACCGGGACGGGGGGGCACTATGGCTACACCTTC	CAITGTGGHYGYTF
TRBV5-5	NA	TRBJ1-1	NA	TGTGCCAGCAGCCCTCAGAAAATGAACACTGAAGCTTTCTTT	CASSPQKMNTEAFF
TRBV29-1	TRBD1	TRBJ2-1	NA	TGCAGCGCCACCCTAACAGGGGCTGCCTCCTACAATGAGCAGTTCTTC	CSATLTGAASYNEQFF
TRBV12-3/TRBV12-4	NA	TRBJ2-5	NA	TGTGCCAGCATGCCCGAGAGGGGGGGCCAAGAGACCCAGTACTTC	CASMPERGGQETQYF
TRBV14	TRBD2	TRBJ2-1	few	TGTGCCAGCAGCCAAGATCAGGGAGGGGCCTACAATGAGCAGTTCTTC	CASSQDQGGAYNEQFF
TRBV11-2	TRBD1	TRBJ1-6	few	TGTGCCAGCGGCCCAAGACAGGGGGTAACCAATTCACCCCTCCACTTT	CASGPRQGVTNSPLHF
TRBV10-3	TRBD2	TRBJ2-1	few	TGTGCCTCCCAGCACCTCTGGGCGGGGGAAAACAATGAGCAGTTCTTC	CASQHLWAGENNEQFF
TRBV6-1	NA	TRBJ2-1	few	TGTGCCAGCAGTGAAGCGCTGTTGGGAGAGCAGTTCTTC	CASSEALLGEQFF
TRBV19	TRBD1	TRBJ1-2	NA	TGTGCCACCGGGGGACAGGGGGCAGATGGCTACACCTTC	CATGGQGADGYTF
TRBV7-2	TRBD2	TRBJ2-1	NA	TGTGCCAGCAGCCTTCGGACGGGGGGACGCAATGAGCAGTTCTTC	CASSLRTGGRNEQFF
TRBV9	TRBD2	TRBJ2-3	NA	TGTGCCAGCAGCGTAGCTAGCGGGGGGGCCTGGGCAGATACGCAGTATTTT	CASSVASGGAWADTQYF
TRBV5-1	TRBD2	TRBJ2-1	many	TGCGCCAGCAGCTTGGGGCTAGCGGGAGTCGATGAGCAGTTCTTC	CASSLGLAGVDEQFF
TRBV29-1	NA	TRBJ2-2	NA	TGCAGCGTTTTGCTGAACACCGGGGAGCTGTTTTTT	CSVLLNTGELFF
TRBV7-9	NA	TRBJ2-7	NA	TGTGCCAGCAGCCCCGGGCCGGGGTCTGGGAAGTCATCGCATTACTTC	CASSPGPGSGKSSHYF
TRBV5-1	NA	TRBJ2-3	few	TGCGCCAGCAGCTCAACCGGGACTTCAGATACGCAGTATTTT	CASSSTGTSDTQYF
TRBV11-2	TRBD2	TRBJ2-1	once	TGTGCCAGCGGATACCCCCCTACCGGGACTAGCGAAAAGAGAAATCCCTACAATGAGCAGTTCTTC	CASGYPPTGTSEKRNPYNEQFF
TRBV20-1	TRBD2	TRBJ2-3	many	TGCAGTGTCTGGACTAGCGGGAGAGGGGATACGCAGTATTTT	CSVWTSGRGDTQYF
TRBV13	TRBD1	TRBJ1-2	NA	TGTGCCAGCAGCCTGGGACAGGGGGCGAACTTTTATGGCTACACCTTC	CASSLGQGANFYGYTF
TRBV27	TRBD1	TRBJ2-6	many	TGTGCCAGCAGTTCCTACTCCCGGGACAGGGTCTCTGGGGCCAACGTCCTGACTTTC	CASSSYSRDRVSGANVLTF
TRBV20-1	NA	TRBJ1-1	many	TGCAGTGCCGCATGGGGGGGAAACACTGAAGCTTTCTTT	CSAAWGGNTEAFF
TRBV20-1	TRBD2	TRBJ2-1	many	TGCAGTGCTAGAGGGGGCGCTAGCGGGAGGCCAAGGGATGAGCAGTTCTTC	CSARGGASGRPRDEQFF
TRBV6-2/TRBV6-3	NA	TRBJ1-1	NA	TGTGCCAGCAGTTCGCCCAGGGTAGGGACTGAAGCTTTCTTT	CASSSPRVGTEAFF
TRBV5-8	TRBD1	TRBJ2-5	few	TGTGCCAGCAGCTTGGGGACAGGCAATCCGCAAGAGACCCAGTACTTC	CASSLGTGNPQETQYF
TRBV10-3	TRBD1	TRBJ2-7	few	TGTGCCATCAGCCCCGGGACAGGGGGCTACGAGCAGTACTTC	CAISPGTGGYEQYF
TRBV9	NA	TRBJ2-2	few	TGTGCCAGCAGCGTAGATGGTGTGGGGGGGCCGAACACCGGGGAGCTGTTTTTT	CASSVDGVGGPNTGELFF
TRBV5-8	NA	TRBJ2-7	NA	TGTGCCAGCAGCTTGGATTTAGGAAGGGGGAACGAGCAGTACTTC	CASSLDLGRGNEQYF
TRBV29-1	NA	TRBJ1-1	few	TGCAGCGTTGAACGGTCGAACACTGAAGCTTTCTTT	CSVERSNTEAFF
TRBV6-1	TRBD1	TRBJ2-4	NA	TGTGCCAGCAGACCGGGACAGGGGAAAAACATTCAGTACTTC	CASRPGQGKNIQYF